This T cell receptor (beta chain) was observed in a study of radiotherapy plus CTLA-4 blockade in lung cancer (dated by TCRdb to the late 2010s). With respect to the entire study: Among enrolled patients, roughly 18% had an objective response and 25% to 35% reached disease control. What the authors observed across the whole study: After treatment with radiotherapy and ipilimumab, TCR clones that came from tumors expanded in the peripheral blood. Early dynamic changes in blood T cell clones, together with increased serum interferon-beta after radiation, were reported as the strongest predictors of response.

V drops 3 bases and J drops 3 bases, leaving 12 bases in between. The CDR3 spans 13 residues, from the cysteine through the phenylalanine. Just CDR3 DNA is preserved here, 39 bases in frame from base 1. According to the germline V gene, CDR1 reads SQVTM and CDR2 reads ANQGSEA. The method was the immunoSEQ multiplex PCR assay. Here the immuneACCESS table is served through TCRdb, limited to in-frame sequences with V and J called. Missing clones are a known gap in these copies; in checked studies unresolved V genes cover under half, and the rest lacks a known reason. Within this sample are some 25,000 clones, with roughly 70% of them counted one time only. Of the sample, approximately 3.3% falls within the top ten clones. Focal radiation therapy combined with CTLA-4 blockade (ipilimumab) was tested in patients with chemo-refractory metastatic non-small-cell lung cancer. This clone was detected only a few times. Its antigen is unknown. Per-base quality was not reported, and no clone a single base away is much larger than it.

The sample in question was peripheral blood, obtained from a patient treated with radiotherapy plus ipilimumab. This receptor was identified in a human donor with non-small cell lung cancer whose response to radiotherapy plus ipilimumab could not be evaluated. The rearranged segments are TRBV29-1 and TRBJ2-7; the best D guess is TRBD1, with 6 bases matching. The CDR3 region reads CSVEVYRDYEQYF. In nucleotide form, the sequence is TGCAGCGTTGAGGTGTACAGGGACTACGAGCAGTACTTC.